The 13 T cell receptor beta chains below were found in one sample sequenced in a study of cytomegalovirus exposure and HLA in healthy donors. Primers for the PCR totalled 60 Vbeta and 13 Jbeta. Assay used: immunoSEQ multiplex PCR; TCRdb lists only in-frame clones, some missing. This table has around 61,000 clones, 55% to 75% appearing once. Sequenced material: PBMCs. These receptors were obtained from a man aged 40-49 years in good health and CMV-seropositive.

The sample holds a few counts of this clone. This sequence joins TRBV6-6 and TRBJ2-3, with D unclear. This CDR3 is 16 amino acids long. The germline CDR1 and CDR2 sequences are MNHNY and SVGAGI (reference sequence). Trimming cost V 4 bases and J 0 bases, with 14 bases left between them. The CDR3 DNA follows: TGTGCCAGCAGTTCCCTTAATCACGGGAGCACAGATACGCAGTATTTT. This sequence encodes CASSSLNHGSTDTQYF.

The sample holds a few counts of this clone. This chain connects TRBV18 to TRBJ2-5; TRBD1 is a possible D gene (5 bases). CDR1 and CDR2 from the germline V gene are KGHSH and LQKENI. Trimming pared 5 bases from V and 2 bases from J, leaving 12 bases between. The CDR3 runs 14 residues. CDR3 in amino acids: CASSVTGFQETQYF. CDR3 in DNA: TGTGCCAGCTCAGTAACAGGCTTTCAAGAGACCCAGTACTTC.

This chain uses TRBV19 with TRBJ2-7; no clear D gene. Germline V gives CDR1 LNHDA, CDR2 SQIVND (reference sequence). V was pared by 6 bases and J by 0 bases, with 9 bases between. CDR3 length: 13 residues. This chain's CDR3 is CASSRYTSYEQYF. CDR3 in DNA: TGTGCCAGTAGCCGTTACACCTCCTACGAGCAGTACTTC.

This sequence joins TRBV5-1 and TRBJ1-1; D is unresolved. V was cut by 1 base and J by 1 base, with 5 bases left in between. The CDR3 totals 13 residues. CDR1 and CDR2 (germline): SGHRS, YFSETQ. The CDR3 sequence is CASSLTENTEAFF. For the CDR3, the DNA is TGCGCCAGCAGCTTGACAGAGAACACTGAAGCTTTCTTT.

As DNA, the CDR3 is TGCGCCAGCAGCAGCCGGCCGGGACAGGGCTCAGCGGGCTACACCTTC. Amino acids: CASSSRPGQGSAGYTF. The chain recombines TRBV5-1 with TRBJ1-2; TRBD1 aligns across 9 bases. Germline assignment: CDR1 SGHRS and CDR2 YFSETQ. The CDR3 loop spans 16 amino acids. The V gene end was trimmed by 4 bases and the J gene end by 8 bases; junction bases not matched to a gene: 15.

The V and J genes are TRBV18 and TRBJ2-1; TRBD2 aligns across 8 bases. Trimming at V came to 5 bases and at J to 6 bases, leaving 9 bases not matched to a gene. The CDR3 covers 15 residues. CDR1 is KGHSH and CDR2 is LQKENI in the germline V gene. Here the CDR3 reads CASSSTGGALNEQFF. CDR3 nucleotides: TGTGCCAGCTCATCTACCGGGGGGGCCCTCAATGAGCAGTTCTTC.

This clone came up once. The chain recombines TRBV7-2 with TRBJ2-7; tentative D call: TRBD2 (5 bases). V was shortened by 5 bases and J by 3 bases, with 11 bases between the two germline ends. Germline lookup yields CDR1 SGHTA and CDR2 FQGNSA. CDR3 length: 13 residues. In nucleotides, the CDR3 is TGTGCCAGCAGCCAAGACTACGGCTACGAGCAGTACTTC. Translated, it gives CASSQDYGYEQYF.

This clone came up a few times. The CDR3 is CASSLPGNPYEQYF. The CDR3 DNA reads as TGTGCCAGCTCACTGCCAGGGAACCCATACGAGCAGTACTTC. V is TRBV18 and J is TRBJ2-7; the D gene is possibly TRBD1 (5 bases). Per the germline V gene, CDR1 is KGHSH and CDR2 is LQKENI. This CDR3 region has 14 residues. Trimming took off 4 bases at V and 4 bases at J, with 14 bases between the two ends.

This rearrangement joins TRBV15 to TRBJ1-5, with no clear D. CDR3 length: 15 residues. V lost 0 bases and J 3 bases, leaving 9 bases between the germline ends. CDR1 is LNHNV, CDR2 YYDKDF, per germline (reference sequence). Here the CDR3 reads CATSRDQRDNQPQHF. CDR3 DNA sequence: TGTGCCACCAGCAGAGATCAGAGGGACAATCAGCCCCAGCATTTT. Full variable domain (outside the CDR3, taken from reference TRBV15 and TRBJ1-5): DAMVIQNPRYQVTQFGKPVTLSCSQTLNHNVMYWYQQKSSQAPKLLFHYYDKDFNNEADTPDNFQSRRPNTSFCFLDIRSPGLGDTAMYLCATSRDQRDNQPQHFGDGTRLSIL.

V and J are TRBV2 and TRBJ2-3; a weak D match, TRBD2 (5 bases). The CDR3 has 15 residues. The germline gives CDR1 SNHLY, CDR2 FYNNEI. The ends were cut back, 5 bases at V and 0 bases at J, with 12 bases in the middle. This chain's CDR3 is CASSKDLTSTDTQYF. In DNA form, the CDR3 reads TGTGCCAGCAGTAAGGACTTAACTAGCACAGATACGCAGTATTTT.

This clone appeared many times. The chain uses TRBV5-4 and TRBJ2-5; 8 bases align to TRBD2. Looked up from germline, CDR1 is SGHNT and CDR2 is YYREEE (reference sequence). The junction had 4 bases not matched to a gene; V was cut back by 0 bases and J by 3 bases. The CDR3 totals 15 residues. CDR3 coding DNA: TGTGCCAGCAGCTTGGCCGGGAGGGCCAAAGAGACCCAGTACTTC. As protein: CASSLAGRAKETQYF.

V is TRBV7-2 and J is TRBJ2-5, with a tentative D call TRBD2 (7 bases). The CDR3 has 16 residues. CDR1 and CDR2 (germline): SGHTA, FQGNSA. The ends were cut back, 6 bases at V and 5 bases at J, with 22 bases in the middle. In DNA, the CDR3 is TGTGCCAGCAGTCGATATTTTGGGGGGGGGCGTGAGACCCAGTACTTC. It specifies CASSRYFGGGRETQYF.

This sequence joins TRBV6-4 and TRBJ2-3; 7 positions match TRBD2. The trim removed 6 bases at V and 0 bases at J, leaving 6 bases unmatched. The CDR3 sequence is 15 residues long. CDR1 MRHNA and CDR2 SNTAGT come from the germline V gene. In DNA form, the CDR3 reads TGTGCCAGCAGGGCCGCGGGGGTGAGCACAGATACGCAGTATTTT. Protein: CASRAAGVSTDTQYF.